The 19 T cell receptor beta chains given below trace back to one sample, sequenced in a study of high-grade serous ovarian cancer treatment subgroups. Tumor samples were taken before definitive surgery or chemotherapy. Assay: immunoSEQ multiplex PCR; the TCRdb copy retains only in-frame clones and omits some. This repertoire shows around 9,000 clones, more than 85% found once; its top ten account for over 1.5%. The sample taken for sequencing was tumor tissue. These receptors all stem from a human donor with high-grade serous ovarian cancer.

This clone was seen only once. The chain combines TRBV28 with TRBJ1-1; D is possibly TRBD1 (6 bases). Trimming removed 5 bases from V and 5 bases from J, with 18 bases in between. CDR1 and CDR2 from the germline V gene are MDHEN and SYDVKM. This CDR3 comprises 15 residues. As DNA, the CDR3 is TGTGCCAGCAGTCCCCTTCATACAGGGAAGACTGAAGCTTTCTTT. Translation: CASSPLHTGKTEAFF.

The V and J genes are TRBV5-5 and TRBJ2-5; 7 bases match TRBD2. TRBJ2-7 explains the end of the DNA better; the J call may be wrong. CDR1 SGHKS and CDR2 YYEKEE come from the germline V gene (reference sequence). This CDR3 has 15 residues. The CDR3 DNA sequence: TGTGCCAGCAGCTTGGGGGGAGGGGCCTCCTACGAGCAGTACTTC. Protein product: CASSLGGGASYEQYF.

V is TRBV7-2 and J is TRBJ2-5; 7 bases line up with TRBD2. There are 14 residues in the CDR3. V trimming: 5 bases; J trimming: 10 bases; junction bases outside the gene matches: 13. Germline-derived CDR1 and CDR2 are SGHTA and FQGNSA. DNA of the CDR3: TGTGCCAGCAGCCACCGGACTAGTGTAGGGATCCAGTACTTC. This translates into CASSHRTSVGIQYF.

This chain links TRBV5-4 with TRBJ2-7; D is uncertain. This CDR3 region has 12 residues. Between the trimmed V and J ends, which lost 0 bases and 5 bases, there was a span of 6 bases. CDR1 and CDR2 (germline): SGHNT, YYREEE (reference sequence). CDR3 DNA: TGTGCCAGCAGCTTGGCCCGGAACGAGCAGTACTTC. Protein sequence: CASSLARNEQYF.

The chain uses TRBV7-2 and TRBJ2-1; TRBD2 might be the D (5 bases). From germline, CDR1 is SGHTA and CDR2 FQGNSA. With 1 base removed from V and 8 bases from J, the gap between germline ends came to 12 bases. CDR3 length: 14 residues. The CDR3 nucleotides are TGTGCCAGCAGCTTAGGCCTAGCTTTCGATGAGCAGTTCTTC. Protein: CASSLGLAFDEQFF.

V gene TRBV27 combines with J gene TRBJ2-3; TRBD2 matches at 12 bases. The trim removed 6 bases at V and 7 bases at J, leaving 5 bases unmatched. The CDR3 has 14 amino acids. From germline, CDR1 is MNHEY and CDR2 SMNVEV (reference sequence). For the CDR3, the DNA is TGTGCCAGCAGAGGGACTAGCGGGTCAAATACGCAGTATTTT. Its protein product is CASRGTSGSNTQYF.

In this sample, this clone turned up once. CDR3 protein: CASSLDGANEKLFF. CDR3 in DNA: TGTGCCAGCAGCTTAGATGGGGCTAATGAAAAACTGTTTTTT. The chain has TRBV7-9 and TRBJ1-4; no definite D call. Germline V gene lookup returns CDR1 SEHNR and CDR2 FQNEAQ (reference sequence). The CDR3 is 14 residues long. Between the trimmed V and J ends, which lost 1 base and 3 bases, there was a span of 6 bases. The full variable domain, rest sourced from reference TRBV7-9 and TRBJ1-4, is DTGVSQNPRHKITKRGQNVTFRCDPISEHNRLYWYRQTLGQGPEFLTYFQNEAQLEKSRLLSDRFSAERPKGSFSTLEIQRTEQGDSAMYLCASSLDGANEKLFFGSGTQLSVL.

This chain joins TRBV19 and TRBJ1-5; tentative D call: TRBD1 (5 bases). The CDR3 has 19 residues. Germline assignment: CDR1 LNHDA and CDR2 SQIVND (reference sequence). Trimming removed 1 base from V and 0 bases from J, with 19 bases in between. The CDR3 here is CASSIGPVRGRDSNQPQHF. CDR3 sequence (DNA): TGTGCCAGTAGTATAGGCCCGGTGAGGGGTCGAGATAGCAATCAGCCCCAGCATTTT.

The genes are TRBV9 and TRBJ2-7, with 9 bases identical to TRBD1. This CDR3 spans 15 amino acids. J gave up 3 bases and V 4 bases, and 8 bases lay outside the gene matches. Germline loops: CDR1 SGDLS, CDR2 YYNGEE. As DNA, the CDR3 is TGTGCCAGCAGCTCAACCGGGACAGGGAGCTACGAGCAGTACTTC. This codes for CASSSTGTGSYEQYF.

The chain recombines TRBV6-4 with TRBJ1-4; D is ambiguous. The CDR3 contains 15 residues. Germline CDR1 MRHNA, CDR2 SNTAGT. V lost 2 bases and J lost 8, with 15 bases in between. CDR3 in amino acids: CASSDPGRVGEKLFF. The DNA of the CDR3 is TGTGCCAGCAGTGACCCCGGCCGGGTGGGCGAAAAACTGTTTTTT.

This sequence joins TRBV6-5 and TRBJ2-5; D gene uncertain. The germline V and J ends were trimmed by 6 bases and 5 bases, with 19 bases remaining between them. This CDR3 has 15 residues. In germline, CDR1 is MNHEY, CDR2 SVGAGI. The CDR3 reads CASRLLWEGYETQYF. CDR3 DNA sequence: TGTGCCAGCAGATTACTCTGGGAAGGGTACGAGACCCAGTACTTC.

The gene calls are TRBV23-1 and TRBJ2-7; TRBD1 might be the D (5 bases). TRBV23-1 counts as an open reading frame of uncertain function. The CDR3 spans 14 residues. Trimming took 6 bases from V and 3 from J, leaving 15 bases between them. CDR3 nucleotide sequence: TGCGCCAGCAGCAACGAGACAGCGAGCTACGAGCAGTACTTC. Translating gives CASSNETASYEQYF.

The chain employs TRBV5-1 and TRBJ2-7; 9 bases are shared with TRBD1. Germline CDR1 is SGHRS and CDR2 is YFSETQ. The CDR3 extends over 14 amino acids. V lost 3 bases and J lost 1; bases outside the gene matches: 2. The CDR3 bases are TGCGCCAGCAGCTCCGGGACAGGGTCCTACGAGCAGTACTTC. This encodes CASSSGTGSYEQYF.

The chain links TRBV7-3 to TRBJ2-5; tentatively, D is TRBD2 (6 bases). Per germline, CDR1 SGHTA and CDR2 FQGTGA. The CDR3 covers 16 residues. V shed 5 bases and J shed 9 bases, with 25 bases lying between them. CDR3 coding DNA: TGTGCCAGCAGCCCTTTCCGCGGGGAGGTTACACAGCCCCAGTACTTC. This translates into CASSPFRGEVTQPQYF.

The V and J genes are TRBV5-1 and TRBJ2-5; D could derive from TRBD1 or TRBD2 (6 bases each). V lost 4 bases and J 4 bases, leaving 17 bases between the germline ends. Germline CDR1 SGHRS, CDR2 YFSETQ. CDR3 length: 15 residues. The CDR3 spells CASSPSRGGVETQYF. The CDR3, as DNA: TGCGCCAGCAGCCCGAGCAGGGGAGGCGTAGAGACCCAGTACTTC.

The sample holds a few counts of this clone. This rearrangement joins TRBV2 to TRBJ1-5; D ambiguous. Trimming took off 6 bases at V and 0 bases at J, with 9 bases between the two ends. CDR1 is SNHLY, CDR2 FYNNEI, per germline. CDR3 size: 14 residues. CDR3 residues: CASSGGRSNQPQHF. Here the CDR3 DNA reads TGTGCCAGCAGCGGAGGGCGTAGCAATCAGCCCCAGCATTTT.

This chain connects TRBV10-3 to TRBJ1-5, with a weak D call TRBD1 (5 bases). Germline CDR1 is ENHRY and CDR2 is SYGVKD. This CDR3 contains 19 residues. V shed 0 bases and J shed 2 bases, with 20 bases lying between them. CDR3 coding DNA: TGTGCCATCAGTGAGTCGACTGGGGCTTTTGAGGGAGGCAATCAGCCCCAGCATTTT. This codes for CAISESTGAFEGGNQPQHF.

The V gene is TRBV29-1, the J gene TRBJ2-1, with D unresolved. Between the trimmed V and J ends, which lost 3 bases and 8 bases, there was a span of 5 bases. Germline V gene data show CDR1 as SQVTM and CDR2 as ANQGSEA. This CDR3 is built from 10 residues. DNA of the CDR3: TGCAGCGTTGATTTCTATGAGCAGTTCTTC. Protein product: CSVDFYEQFF.

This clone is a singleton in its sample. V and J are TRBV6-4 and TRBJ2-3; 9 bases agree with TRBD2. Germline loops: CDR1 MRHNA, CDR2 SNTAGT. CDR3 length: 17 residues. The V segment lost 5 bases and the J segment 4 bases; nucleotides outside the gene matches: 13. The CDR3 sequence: CASSTDPAGGEADTQYF. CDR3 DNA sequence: TGTGCCAGCAGTACCGATCCGGCGGGGGGGGAGGCAGATACGCAGTATTTT.